These 8 T cell receptor beta chains were all obtained from the same sample, sequenced in a study of response to subunit inactivated influenza vaccine. TCRdb re-called the RT-PCR reads through MiXCR, storing one row per CDR3 protein. The profile shows roughly 700,000 distinct CDR3 sequences, less than 20% of them singletons. This material consisted of PBMCs from blood, taken less than 13 days after vaccination. The receptors derive from a man aged 45-65 years who received an inactivated influenza vaccine.

This clonotype was observed a few times. The rearrangement uses TRBV28 and TRBJ1-2; 11 nucleotides align to TRBD1. This CDR3 is built from 12 residues. V trimming: 7 bases; J trimming: 9 bases; junction bases outside the gene matches: 4. The germline V gene has CDR1 MDHEN and CDR2 SYDVKM. In DNA, the CDR3 is TGTGCCAGCAACGGACAGGGGGCTCGCTACACCTTC. Amino acid sequence: CASNGQGARYTF.

The V call is TRBV6-2 or TRBV6-3, the J call TRBJ1-1, with D unclear. There are 12 residues in the CDR3. Trimming stripped 5 bases from V and 8 bases from J, with 12 bases between. Germline V CDR1 and CDR2: MNHEY, SVGEGT. The CDR3 protein is CASSMRAIEAFF. The DNA of the CDR3 is TGTGCCAGCAGTATGCGGGCCATAGAAGCTTTCTTT.

The sample holds a few counts of this clonotype. Written as DNA, the CDR3 is TGTGCCAGCAGCCAAGATCTAAATAGCGGGGAGCTGTTTTTT. It translates to CASSQDLNSGELFF. J is TRBJ2-2 and V is TRBV4-2; D call uncertain. This CDR3 has 14 residues. V was clipped by 0 bases and J by 7 bases, with 9 bases between them. Per the germline V gene, CDR1 is LGHNA and CDR2 is YNFKEQ.

This clonotype has only a few counts. At one boundary the junction diverges from the germline segment, which might be a read error. The chain recombines TRBV6-1 with TRBJ2-5, with TRBD1 identical over 7 bases. CDR1 is MNHNS and CDR2 is SASEGT in the germline V gene. The CDR3 length is 15 residues. The CDR3: CASSQQGTPRETKYF. The CDR3, as DNA: TGTGCCAGCAGTCAACAGGGGACCCCTAGGGAGACCAAGTACTTC.

This clonotype was detected many times. CDR3 sequence reads: CSARTGGGNEQFF. The CDR3 DNA sequence: TGCAGCGCCCGGACAGGGGGGGGGAATGAGCAGTTCTTC. V is TRBV29-1 and J is TRBJ2-1, with 10 bases matching TRBD1. Germline assignment: CDR1 SQVTM and CDR2 ANQGSEA. V was pared by 7 bases and J by 7 bases, with 7 bases of the junction left unmatched. The CDR3 has 13 amino acids.

J is TRBJ2-5 and V is TRBV9, with D tentatively TRBD2 (5 bases). The CDR3 runs to 14 residues. Trimming left V 0 bases short and J 6 bases short, with 12 bases between. Germline CDR1 SGDLS, CDR2 YYNGEE. CDR3 nucleotides: TGTGCCAGCAGCGTAGCTTCTAGCTGGCAGACCCAGTACTTC. Protein product: CASSVASSWQTQYF.

V gene TRBV20-1 combines with J gene TRBJ1-5; no firm D call. CDR1 is DFQATT, CDR2 SNEGSKA, per germline (reference sequence). The CDR3 runs 14 residues. The V end was cut by 2 bases, the J end by 2 bases, with 10 bases between. CDR3 sequence reads: CSARLARGNQPQHF. DNA of the CDR3: TGCAGTGCTAGACTCGCGCGGGGCAATCAGCCCCAGCATTTT.

The table lists this clonotype with a few counts. The chain carries TRBV12-3 or TRBV12-4 and TRBJ2-5; TRBD2 agrees at 8 bases. The CDR3 covers 15 residues. V lost 7 bases and J lost 2; bases outside the gene matches: 9. CDR3 sequence: CASTASGLFQETQYF. DNA for the CDR3: TGTGCCAGCACCGCTAGCGGGCTCTTTCAAGAGACCCAGTACTTC.